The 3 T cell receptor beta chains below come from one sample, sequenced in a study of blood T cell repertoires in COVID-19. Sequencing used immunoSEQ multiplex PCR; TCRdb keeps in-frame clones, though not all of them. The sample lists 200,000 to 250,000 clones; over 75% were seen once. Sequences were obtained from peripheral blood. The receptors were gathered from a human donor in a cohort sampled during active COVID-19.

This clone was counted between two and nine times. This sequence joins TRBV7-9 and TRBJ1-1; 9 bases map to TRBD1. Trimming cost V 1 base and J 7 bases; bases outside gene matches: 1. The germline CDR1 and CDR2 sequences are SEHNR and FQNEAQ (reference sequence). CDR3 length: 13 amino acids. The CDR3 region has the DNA TGTGCCAGCAGCTTAGGGACAGGGGATGAAGCTTTCTTT. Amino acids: CASSLGTGDEAFF.

The CDR3 bases are TGTGCAAGTCGCTTAGGACAGCTCTCCTACGAGCAGTACTTC. Its protein product is CASRLGQLSYEQYF. V gene TRBV12-2 combines with J gene TRBJ2-7; the D call of TRBD1 is as the table states it, not checked on the DNA. TRBV12-2 is noted as a pseudogene. This CDR3 is 14 amino acids long.

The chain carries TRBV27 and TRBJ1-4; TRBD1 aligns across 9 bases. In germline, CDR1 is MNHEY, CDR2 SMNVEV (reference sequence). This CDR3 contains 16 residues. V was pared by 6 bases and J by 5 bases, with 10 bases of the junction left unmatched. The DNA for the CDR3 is TGTGCCAGCAGCCGTTCCCCGGGACAGGGAAATGAAAAACTGTTTTTT. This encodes CASSRSPGQGNEKLFF.